The 13 T cell receptor beta chains presented below share a single source sample, sequenced in a study of blood T cell repertoires in COVID-19. Libraries were prepared by immunoSEQ multiplex PCR; TCRdb keeps only in-frame clonotypes and omits some of them. The table shows 150,000 to 200,000 clones, with about four fifths occurring only once. Sequencing was performed on peripheral blood. These receptors came from a man in his sixties with acute or convalescent COVID-19.

V and J are TRBV7-8 and TRBJ1-6; no clear D. Per the germline V gene, CDR1 is SGHVS and CDR2 is FQNEAQ. The V end was cut by 0 bases, the J end by 0 bases, with 9 bases between. The CDR3 has 17 residues. CDR3 nucleotides: TGTGCCAGCAGCTTAGCCAGGCCGAACTCCTATAATTCACCCCTCCACTTT. Amino acid sequence: CASSLARPNSYNSPLHF.

The chain joins TRBV6-2 or TRBV6-3 to TRBJ2-3; a possible D gene is TRBD1 (5 bases). The CDR3 consists of 15 residues. V gave up 2 bases and J gave up 0 bases, with 9 bases separating them. Germline CDR1 and CDR2: MNHEY and SVGEGT. CDR3 amino acids: CASSYEAGSTDTQYF. CDR3 nucleotides: TGTGCCAGCAGTTACGAGGCAGGGAGCACAGATACGCAGTATTTT.

The rearrangement joins TRBV10-1 to TRBJ2-7, with D possibly matching TRBD1 (6 bases). V lost 3 bases to trimming and J lost 2 bases, with 11 bases between them. Germline V gene lookup returns CDR1 WNHNN and CDR2 SYGVQD (reference sequence). CDR3 size: 14 residues. CDR3 amino acids: CASSEPDRPYEQYF. The CDR3 nucleotides read TGCGCCAGCAGTGAACCCGACAGGCCCTACGAGCAGTACTTC.

This clone was detected only a few times. The CDR3 protein is CATSRDGGAVLSPLHF. The CDR3 DNA reads as TGTGCCACCAGCAGAGACGGTGGAGCCGTTTTGTCACCCCTCCACTTT. This chain uses TRBV15 with TRBJ1-6; no definite D call. V lost 0 bases and J 10 bases, leaving 16 bases between the germline ends. The germline gives CDR1 LNHNV, CDR2 YYDKDF (reference sequence). There are 16 residues in the CDR3.

The chain links TRBV29-1 to TRBJ1-5, with D maybe TRBD1 (5 bases). This CDR3 has 12 amino acids. Trimming removed 6 bases at V and 3 bases at J, with 9 bases between. The germline gives CDR1 SQVTM, CDR2 ANQGSEA. CDR3 loop: CSVRASNQPQHF. CDR3 coding DNA: TGCAGCGTCAGGGCCTCCAATCAGCCCCAGCATTTT.

Turning to this clone: Mismatch with germline at one junction end may stem from a read error. This rearrangement joins TRBV7-2 to TRBJ2-3; no clear D gene. This CDR3 is built from 13 residues. Per the germline V gene, CDR1 is SGHTA and CDR2 is FQGNSA. CDR3 residues: CASSLERTDTQYF. In DNA form, the CDR3 reads TGTGCCAGTAGCTTGGAGCGCACAGATACGCAGTATTTT.

The chain uses TRBV5-6 and TRBJ1-4; D is unclear. The CDR3 consists of 14 residues. The V and J ends lost 2 bases and 2 bases respectively, with 7 bases between them. Germline V CDR1 and CDR2: SGHDT, YYEEEE. CDR3 sequence: CASSLRRTNEKLFF. The CDR3 DNA reads as TGTGCCAGCAGCTTAAGGAGGACTAATGAAAAACTGTTTTTT.

The rearrangement links TRBV2 to TRBJ1-5; 8 bases match TRBD1. J lost 4 bases, V lost 6 bases, and 5 bases had no gene match. The CDR3 is 14 amino acids. CDR1 is SNHLY and CDR2 is FYNNEI in the germline V gene. The CDR3 DNA follows: TGTGCCAGCAGAGGTGGACAGGGAAATCAGCCCCAGCATTTT. This codes for CASRGGQGNQPQHF.

The rearrangement joins TRBV27 to TRBJ1-5; 7 bases match TRBD1. The V and J ends lost 5 bases and 1 base, in that order; junction bases with no gene match: 5. Germline V gives CDR1 MNHEY, CDR2 SMNVEV (reference sequence). This CDR3 spans 15 amino acids. The DNA of the CDR3 is TGTGCCAGCAGTGTGGGACAGTTGAGCAATCAGCCCCAGCATTTT. This codes for CASSVGQLSNQPQHF.

The rearrangement links TRBV6-5 to TRBJ1-5, with 11 nucleotides matching TRBD1. The trim removed 2 bases at V and 6 bases at J, leaving 3 bases unmatched. This CDR3 is built from 15 residues. From germline, CDR1 is MNHEY and CDR2 SVGAGI. The CDR3 here is CASSYRGQGAQPQHF. CDR3 sequence (DNA): TGTGCCAGCAGTTACCGAGGACAGGGGGCTCAGCCCCAGCATTTT.

The V and J genes are TRBV7-3 and TRBJ1-1; D unclear. The CDR3 loop spans 15 amino acids. Germline V lookup: CDR1 SGHTA, CDR2 FQGTGA. V lost 2 bases to trimming and J lost 0 bases, with 10 bases between them. This chain's CDR3 is CASSLDRGMNTEAFF. The CDR3 DNA reads as TGTGCCAGCAGCTTAGATCGCGGAATGAACACTGAAGCTTTCTTT.

The chain couples TRBV19 to TRBJ1-6; possibly TRBD1 for D (5 bases). From germline, CDR1 is LNHDA and CDR2 SQIVND (reference sequence). V dropped 4 bases and J dropped 3 bases, with 10 bases sitting between them. This CDR3 contains 15 residues. The DNA for the CDR3 is TGTGCCAGTAGTAGCAGGGTTTACTATAATTCACCCCTCCACTTT. It yields the protein CASSSRVYYNSPLHF. The full variable domain, with the rest looked up from reference TRBV19 and TRBJ1-6, is DGGITQSPKYLFRKEGQNVTLSCEQNLNHDAMYWYRQDPGQGLRLIYYSQIVNDFQKGDIAEGYSVSREKKESFPLTVTSAQKNPTAFYLCASSSRVYYNSPLHFGNGTRLTVT.

V usage is TRBV24-1 and J usage is TRBJ2-7; D is unclear. CDR3 length: 16 residues. The V end lost 3 bases, the J end lost 5 bases, and 19 bases lay between the germline ends. In germline, CDR1 is KGHDR, CDR2 SFDVKD. Written as DNA, the CDR3 is TGTGCCACCAGTGATATTAAACTAAACGTTCTGCACGAGCAGTACTTC. Amino acid sequence: CATSDIKLNVLHEQYF.